Given below is one T cell receptor beta chain in context. The target antigen is unknown. This CDR3 fails to terminate in the conserved phenylalanine or tryptophan, so it likely reflects a read error. This CDR3 contains 14 residues. V was trimmed by 2 bases and J by 0 bases, leaving 7 bases between them. The study recruited healthy Caucasian donors from Russia who were aged about 6 to 100. Primers used in a second PCR of about 6 to 11 cycles were a sample-barcoded 5' primer and a J-beta primer mix. TCRdb itself ran the 5' RACE reads through MiXCR, one entry per CDR3 protein. The sample lists 800,000 to 1,000,000 distinct CDR3 sequences; around 48% were seen once. The sample is drawn from a study of blood T cells in healthy people across ages. Overall study results and limits: Among T cells, TCR beta diversity per million cells dropped roughly linearly as age rose.

What was sequenced was blood. This clonotype originated in a man aged 25 to 45 in good health. The chain couples TRBV12-3 or TRBV12-4 to TRBJ1-1, with unresolved D. The CDR3 DNA sequence: TGTGCCAGCAGTTTACTAACGGTGAACACTGAAGCTTTCTGT. Residues: CASSLLTVNTEAFC.